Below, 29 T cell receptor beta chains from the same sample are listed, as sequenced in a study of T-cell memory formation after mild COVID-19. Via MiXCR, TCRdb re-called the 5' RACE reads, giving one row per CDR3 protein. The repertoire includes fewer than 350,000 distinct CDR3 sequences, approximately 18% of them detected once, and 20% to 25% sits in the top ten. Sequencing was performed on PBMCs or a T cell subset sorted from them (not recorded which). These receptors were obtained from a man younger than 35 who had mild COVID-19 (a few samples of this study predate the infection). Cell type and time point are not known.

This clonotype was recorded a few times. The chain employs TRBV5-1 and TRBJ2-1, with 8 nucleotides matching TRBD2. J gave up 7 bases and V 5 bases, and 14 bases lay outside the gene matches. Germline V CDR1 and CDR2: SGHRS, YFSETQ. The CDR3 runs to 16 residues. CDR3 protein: CASSQFGSGGGNEQFF. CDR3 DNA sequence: TGCGCCAGCAGTCAGTTCGGGAGCGGGGGAGGAAATGAGCAGTTCTTC.

CDR3 bases: TGTGCCAGCAGCCTCCGGAGCGGGGGGGCCTCTGATACGCAGTATTTT. Residues: CASSLRSGGASDTQYF. The chain combines TRBV4-2 with TRBJ2-3; 10 bases are shared with TRBD2. The junction had 10 bases not matched to a gene; V was cut back by 4 bases and J by 6 bases. Germline CDR1 is LGHNA and CDR2 is YNFKEQ. The CDR3 has 16 amino acids.

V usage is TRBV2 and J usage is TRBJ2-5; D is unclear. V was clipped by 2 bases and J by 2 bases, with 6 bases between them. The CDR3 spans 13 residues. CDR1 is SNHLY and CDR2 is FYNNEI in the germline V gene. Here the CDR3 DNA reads TGTGCCAGCAGTGAACTTGAGCAAGAGACCCAGTACTTC. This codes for CASSELEQETQYF.

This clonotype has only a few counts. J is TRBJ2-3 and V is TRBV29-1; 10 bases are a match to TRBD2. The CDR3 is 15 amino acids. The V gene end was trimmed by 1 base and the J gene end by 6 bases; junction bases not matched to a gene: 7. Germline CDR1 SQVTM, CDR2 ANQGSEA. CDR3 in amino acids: CSVEGTSGGWDTQYF. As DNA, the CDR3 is TGCAGCGTTGAAGGGACTAGCGGAGGTTGGGATACGCAGTATTTT.

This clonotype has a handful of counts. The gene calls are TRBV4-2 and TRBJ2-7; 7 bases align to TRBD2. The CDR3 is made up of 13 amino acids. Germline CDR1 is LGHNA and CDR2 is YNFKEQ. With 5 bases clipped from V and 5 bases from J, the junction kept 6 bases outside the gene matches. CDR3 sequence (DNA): TGTGCCAGCAGCACCCGACTAGCCCACGAGCAGTACTTC. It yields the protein CASSTRLAHEQYF.

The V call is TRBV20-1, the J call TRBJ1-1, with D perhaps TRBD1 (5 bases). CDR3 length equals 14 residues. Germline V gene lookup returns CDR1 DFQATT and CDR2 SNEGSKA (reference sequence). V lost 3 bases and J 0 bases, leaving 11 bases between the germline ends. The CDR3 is CSARGGSMNTEAFF. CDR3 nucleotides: TGCAGTGCTAGGGGGGGTTCCATGAACACTGAAGCTTTCTTT.

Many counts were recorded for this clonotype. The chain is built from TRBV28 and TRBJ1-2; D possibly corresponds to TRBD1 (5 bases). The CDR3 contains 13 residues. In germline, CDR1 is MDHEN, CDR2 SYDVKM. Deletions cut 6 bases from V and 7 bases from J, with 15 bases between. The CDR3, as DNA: TGTGCCAGCAGAGCGATCAGGGCGGGTGGCTACACCTTC. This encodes CASRAIRAGGYTF.

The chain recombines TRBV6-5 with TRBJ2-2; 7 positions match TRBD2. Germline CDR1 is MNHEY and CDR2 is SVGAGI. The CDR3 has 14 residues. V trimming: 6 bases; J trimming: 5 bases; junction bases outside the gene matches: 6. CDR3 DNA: TGTGCCAGCAGCATGGGGGGGGGAACCGGGGAGCTGTTTTTT. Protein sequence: CASSMGGGTGELFF.

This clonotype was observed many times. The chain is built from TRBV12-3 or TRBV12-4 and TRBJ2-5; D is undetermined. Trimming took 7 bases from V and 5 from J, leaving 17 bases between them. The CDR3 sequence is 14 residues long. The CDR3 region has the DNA TGTGCCAGCACCCATTTTGGTTTCGAGGAGACCCAGTACTTC. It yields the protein CASTHFGFEETQYF.

For the CDR3, the DNA is TGTGCCAGCTCATTGAGTTCGGGGCACACTGAAGCTTTCTTT. Its protein product is CASSLSSGHTEAFF. The rearrangement joins TRBV18 to TRBJ1-1; D may be TRBD1 (5 bases). Germline CDR1 reads KGHSH; CDR2 reads LQKENI. This CDR3 has 14 amino acids. V dropped 5 bases and J dropped 3 bases, with 13 bases sitting between them.

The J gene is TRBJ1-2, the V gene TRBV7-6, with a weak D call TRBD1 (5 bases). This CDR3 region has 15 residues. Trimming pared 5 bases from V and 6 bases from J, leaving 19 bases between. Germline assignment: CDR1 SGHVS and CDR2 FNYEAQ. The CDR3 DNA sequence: TGTGCCAGCAGCCGTCCTGGTGACAGCCGGGATGGCTACACCTTC. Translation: CASSRPGDSRDGYTF. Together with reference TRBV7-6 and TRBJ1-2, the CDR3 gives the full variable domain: GAGVSQSPRYKVTKRGQDVALRCDPISGHVSLYWYRQALGQGPEFLTYFNYEAQQDKSGLPNDRFSAERPEGSISTLTIQRTEQRDSAMYRCASSRPGDSRDGYTFGSGTRLTVV.

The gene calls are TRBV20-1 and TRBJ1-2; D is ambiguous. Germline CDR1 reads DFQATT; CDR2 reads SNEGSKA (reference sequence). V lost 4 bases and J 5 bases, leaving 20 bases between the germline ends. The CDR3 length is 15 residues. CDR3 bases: TGCAGTGCTACTTCAGACCGTACCCACCTGTATGGCTACACCTTC. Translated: CSATSDRTHLYGYTF.

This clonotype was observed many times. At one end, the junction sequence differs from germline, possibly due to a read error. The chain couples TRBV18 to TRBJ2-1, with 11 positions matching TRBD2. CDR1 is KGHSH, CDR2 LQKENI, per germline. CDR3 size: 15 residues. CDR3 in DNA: TGTGCCAGCTCCCCACTAGCGGGGGCGTACAATGAGCAGTTCTTC. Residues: CASSPLAGAYNEQFF.

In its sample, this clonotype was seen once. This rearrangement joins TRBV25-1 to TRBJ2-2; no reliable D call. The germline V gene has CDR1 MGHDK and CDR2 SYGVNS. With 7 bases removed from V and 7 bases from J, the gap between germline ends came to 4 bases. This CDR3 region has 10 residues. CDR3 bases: TGTGCCAGCACGGGCGGGGAGCTGTTTTTT. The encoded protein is CASTGGELFF.

CDR3 protein: CASSHRTPGYRNEQFF. DNA for the CDR3: TGCGCCAGCAGCCACCGCACTCCGGGTTACAGGAATGAGCAGTTCTTC. This chain uses TRBV4-1 with TRBJ2-1; TRBD1 is a possible D gene (5 bases). V was pared by 3 bases and J by 7 bases, with 19 bases between. CDR3 length: 16 residues. Germline-derived CDR1 and CDR2 are MGHRA and YSYEKL.

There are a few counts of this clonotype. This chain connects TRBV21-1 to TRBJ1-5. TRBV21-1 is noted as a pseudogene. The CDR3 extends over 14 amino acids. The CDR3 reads CASSQRGCHQPQHF. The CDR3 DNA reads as TGTGCCAGCAGCCAAAGGGGGTGTCATCAGCCCCAGCATTTT.

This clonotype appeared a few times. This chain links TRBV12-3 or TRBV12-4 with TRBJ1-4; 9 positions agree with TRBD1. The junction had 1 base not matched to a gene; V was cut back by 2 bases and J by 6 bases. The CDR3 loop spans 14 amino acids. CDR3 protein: CASSLRTGDEKLFF. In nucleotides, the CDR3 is TGTGCCAGCAGTTTACGGACAGGGGATGAAAAACTGTTTTTT.

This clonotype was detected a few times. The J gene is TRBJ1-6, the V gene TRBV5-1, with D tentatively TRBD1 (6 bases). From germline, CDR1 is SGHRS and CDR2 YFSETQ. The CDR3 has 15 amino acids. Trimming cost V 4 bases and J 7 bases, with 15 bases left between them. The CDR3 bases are TGCGCCAGCAGCACACAGGGATTGGGCAATTCACCCCTCCACTTT. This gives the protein CASSTQGLGNSPLHF. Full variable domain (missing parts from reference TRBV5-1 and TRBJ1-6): KAGVTQTPRYLIKTRGQQVTLSCSPISGHRSVSWYQQTPGQGLQFLFEYFSETQRNKGNFPGRFSGRQFSNSRSEMNVSTLELGDSALYLCASSTQGLGNSPLHFGNGTRLTVT.

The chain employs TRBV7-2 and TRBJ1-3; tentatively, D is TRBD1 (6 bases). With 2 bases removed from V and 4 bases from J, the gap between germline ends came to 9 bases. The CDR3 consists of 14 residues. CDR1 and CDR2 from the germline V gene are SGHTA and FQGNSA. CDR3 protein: CASSLRDRGNTIYF. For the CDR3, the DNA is TGTGCCAGCAGCTTACGTGACAGGGGAAACACCATATATTTT. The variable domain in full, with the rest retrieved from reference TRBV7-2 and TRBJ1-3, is GAGVSQSPSNKVTEKGKDVELRCDPISGHTALYWYRQSLGQGLEFLIYFQGNSAPDKSGLPSDRFSAERTGGSVSTLTIQRTQQEDSAVYLCASSLRDRGNTIYFGEGSWLTVV.

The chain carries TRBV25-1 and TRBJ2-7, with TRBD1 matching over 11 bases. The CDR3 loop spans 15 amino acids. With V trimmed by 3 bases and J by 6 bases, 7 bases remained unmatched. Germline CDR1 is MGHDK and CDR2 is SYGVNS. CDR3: CASSDPGQGGREQYF. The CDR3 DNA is TGTGCCAGCAGTGACCCGGGACAGGGGGGCCGCGAGCAGTACTTC.

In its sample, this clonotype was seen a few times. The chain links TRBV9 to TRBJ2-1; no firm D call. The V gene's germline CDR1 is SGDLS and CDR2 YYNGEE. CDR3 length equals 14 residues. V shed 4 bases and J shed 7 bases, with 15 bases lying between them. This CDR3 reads CASSPVRAWNEQFF. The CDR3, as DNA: TGTGCCAGCAGCCCCGTCCGGGCTTGGAATGAGCAGTTCTTC.

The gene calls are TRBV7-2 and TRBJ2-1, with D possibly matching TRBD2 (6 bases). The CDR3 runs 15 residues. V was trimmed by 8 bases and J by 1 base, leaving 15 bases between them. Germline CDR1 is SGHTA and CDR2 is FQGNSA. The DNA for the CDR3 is TGTGCCAGCCGGGACTCGACTGGATCCTACAATGAGCAGTTCTTC. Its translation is CASRDSTGSYNEQFF. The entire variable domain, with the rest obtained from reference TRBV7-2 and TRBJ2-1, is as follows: GAGVSQSPSNKVTEKGKDVELRCDPISGHTALYWYRQSLGQGLEFLIYFQGNSAPDKSGLPSDRFSAERTGGSVSTLTIQRTQQEDSAVYLCASRDSTGSYNEQFFGPGTRLTVL.

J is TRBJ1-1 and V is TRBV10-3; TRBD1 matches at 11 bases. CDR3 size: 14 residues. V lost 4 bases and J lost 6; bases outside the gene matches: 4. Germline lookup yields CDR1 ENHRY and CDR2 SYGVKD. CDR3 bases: TGTGCCATCAGTGTAGGACAGGGGGCCGCTGAAGCTTTCTTT. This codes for CAISVGQGAAEAFF.

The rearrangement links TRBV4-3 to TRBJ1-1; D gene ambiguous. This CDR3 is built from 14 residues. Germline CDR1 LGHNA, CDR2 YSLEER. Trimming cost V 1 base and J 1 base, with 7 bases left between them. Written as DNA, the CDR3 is TGCGCCAGCAGCCAAGTATGGGAGAACACTGAAGCTTTCTTT. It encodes CASSQVWENTEAFF.

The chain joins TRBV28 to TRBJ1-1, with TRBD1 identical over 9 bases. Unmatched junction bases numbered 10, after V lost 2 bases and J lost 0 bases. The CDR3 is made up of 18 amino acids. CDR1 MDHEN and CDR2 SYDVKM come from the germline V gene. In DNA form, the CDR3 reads TGTGCCAGCAGTTTAGGGGGGGCCGGGACAGGGATGAACACTGAAGCTTTCTTT. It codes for CASSLGGAGTGMNTEAFF.

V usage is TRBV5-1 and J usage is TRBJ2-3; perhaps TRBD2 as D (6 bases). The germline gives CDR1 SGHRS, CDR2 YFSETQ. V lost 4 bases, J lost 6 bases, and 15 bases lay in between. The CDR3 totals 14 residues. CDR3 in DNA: TGCGCCAGCAGCCGGGTCGGCGGGGCCGATACGCAGTATTTT. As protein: CASSRVGGADTQYF.

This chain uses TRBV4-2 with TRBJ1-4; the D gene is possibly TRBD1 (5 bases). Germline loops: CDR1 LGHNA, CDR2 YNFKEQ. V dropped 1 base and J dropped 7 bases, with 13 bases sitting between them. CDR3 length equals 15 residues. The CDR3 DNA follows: TGTGCCAGCAGCCAAGGAAGGGGAGAGAGTGAAAAACTGTTTTTT. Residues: CASSQGRGESEKLFF.

The CDR3 spells CASSPYTKGVNTEAFF. As DNA, the CDR3 is TGTGCCAGCAGTCCCTACACTAAGGGGGTTAACACTGAAGCTTTCTTT. This chain connects TRBV6-5 to TRBJ1-1, with D possibly TRBD1 on 6 matching bases. This CDR3 is 16 amino acids long. Trimming took off 5 bases at V and 2 bases at J, with 18 bases between the two ends. Germline V gene data show CDR1 as MNHEY and CDR2 as SVGAGI.

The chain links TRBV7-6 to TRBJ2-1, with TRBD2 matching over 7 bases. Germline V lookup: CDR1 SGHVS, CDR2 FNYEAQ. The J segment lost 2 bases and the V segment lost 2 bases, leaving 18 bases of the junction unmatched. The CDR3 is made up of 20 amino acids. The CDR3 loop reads CASSLMLRGQRGVPYNEQFF. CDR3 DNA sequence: TGTGCCAGCAGCTTAATGCTGAGGGGCCAACGGGGGGTCCCCTACAATGAGCAGTTCTTC. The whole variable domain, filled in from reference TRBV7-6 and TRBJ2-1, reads GAGVSQSPRYKVTKRGQDVALRCDPISGHVSLYWYRQALGQGPEFLTYFNYEAQQDKSGLPNDRFSAERPEGSISTLTIQRTEQRDSAMYRCASSLMLRGQRGVPYNEQFFGPGTRLTVL.